This T cell receptor beta chain appears in the sequencing data of a study of stem cell transplantation in POMP-related autoinflammatory disease. Study-wide background: Hypothesis: faulty thymoproteasomes impair CD8+ T-cell selection, skewing TRB repertoires. After transplant, neutrophils and platelets showed 100% graft donor chimerism through one year.

The CDR3 is made up of 14 amino acids. V lost 2 bases, J lost 2 bases, and 8 bases lay in between. Germline lookup yields CDR1 MDHEN and CDR2 SYDVKM. Assay: immunoSEQ multiplex PCR; the TCRdb copy retains only in-frame clones and omits some. The sample has tens of thousands of clones, under 95% seen once. The sequence was obtained from a human patient with POMP-related autoinflammation and immune dysregulation (PRAID). Some T cells may be supplied by the graft donor. The specimen comprised CD4+ T cells from PBMCs, sampled after stem cell transplantation. The chain has TRBV28 and TRBJ2-3, with D hard to call. The CDR3 bases are TGTGCCAGCAGTTTAGAGCAGGCCACAGATACGCAGTATTTT. This codes for CASSLEQATDTQYF.